Listed here is a single T cell receptor beta chain. Its specificity is not known. Its ends do not fully match the called genes, so a read error is possible. A multiplex PCR was run with 60 Vbeta primers and 13 Jbeta primers. The method was immunoSEQ multiplex PCR; TCRdb's version includes in-frame clones alone and lacks a portion of them. The sample yields about 160,000 clones, roughly 89% seen once. This entry is derived from a study of cytomegalovirus exposure and HLA in healthy donors. Study-level background: Most donors, roughly 84% of approximately 400 genotyped, fell in the Caucasian-associated ancestry cluster. The study, taken as a whole, reports: Previous analysis showed most TCR beta V segments were productive about 87% or about 30% of the time.

The CDR3 spans 12 residues. CDR1 SEHNR and CDR2 FQNEAQ come from the germline V gene (reference sequence). The gene calls are TRBV7-9 and TRBJ2-1; a weak D match, TRBD2 (5 bases). Sequencing input: PBMCs. This TCR came from a woman in her twenties or thirties in good health and CMV-seronegative. The CDR3 DNA follows: TGTTCCAGCAGCTTAGCGACGGGAGAGCAGTTCTTC. Translated, it gives CSSSLATGEQFF.